This TCR beta chain was captured by sequencing in a study of blood T cell repertoires in COVID-19. Background on the study: Sample material is recorded as cDNA or gDNA derived from T cells, B-cell-depleted T cells, or PBMCs.

With 3 bases removed from V and 5 bases from J, the gap between germline ends came to 7 bases. CDR1 and CDR2 (germline): KGHSH, LQKENI. The CDR3 covers 12 residues. TCRdb keeps only in-frame clones here, not all; method: immunoSEQ multiplex PCR. There are about 200,000 clones in the sample; more than 80% occur only once, and 6.5% to 9% lies in the top ten. Resolution of symptoms, clearance, or two negative PCRs was present in recovered Cohort 3 donors. This rearrangement joins TRBV18 to TRBJ1-1; perhaps TRBD1 as D (5 bases). Specimen: PBMCs or T cells enriched from blood (not recorded which). The TCR comes from a young woman who had recovered from COVID-19. The CDR3 spells CASSPTATEAFF. The CDR3 DNA follows: TGTGCCAGCTCACCGACAGCGACTGAAGCTTTCTTT.